Many counts were recorded for the clone carrying this TCR beta chain. The data originate from a study of T cells after yellow fever vaccination. The study, taken as a whole, reports: Re-detected after boosting: most primary clones, 95% to 98% of CD4 and about 85% of CD8.

UMIs were added to TCR cDNA along with a universal primer site when it was made by 5'RACE template switching. In TCRdb, the 5' RACE reads were re-called with MiXCR into one record per CDR3 protein. The table shows about 26,000 distinct CDR3 sequences, with roughly 4.5% occurring only once. Germline lookup yields CDR1 LGHNA and CDR2 YSLEER. This CDR3 contains 14 residues. Trimming stripped 0 bases from V and 4 bases from J, with 7 bases between. The V gene is TRBV4-3, the J gene TRBJ2-1; D uncertain. This sequence was found in a young man who received the YFV17D yellow fever vaccine. The sample consisted of PBMCs, either bulk or a sorted T-cell subset (CD4+, CD8+, memory, or dextramer-sorted; not recorded which), taken on the day of the yellow fever booster vaccination. The CDR3 protein is CASSQDNKYNEQFF. DNA of the CDR3: TGCGCCAGCAGCCAAGATAACAAATACAATGAGCAGTTCTTC.